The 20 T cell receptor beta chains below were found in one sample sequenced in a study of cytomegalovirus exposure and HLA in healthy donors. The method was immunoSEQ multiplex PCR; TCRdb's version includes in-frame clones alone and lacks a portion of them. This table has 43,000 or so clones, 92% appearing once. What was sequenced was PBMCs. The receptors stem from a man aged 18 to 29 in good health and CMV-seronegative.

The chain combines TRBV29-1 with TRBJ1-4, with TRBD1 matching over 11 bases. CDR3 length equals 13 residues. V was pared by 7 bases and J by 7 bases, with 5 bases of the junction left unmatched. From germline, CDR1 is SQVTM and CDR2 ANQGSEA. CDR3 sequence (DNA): TGCAGCGCCCGGACAGGGGGCTCTGAAAAACTGTTTTTT. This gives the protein CSARTGGSEKLFF. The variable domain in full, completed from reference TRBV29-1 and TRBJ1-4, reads SAVISQKPSRDICQRGTSLTIQCQVDSQVTMMFWYRQQPGQSLTLIATANQGSEATYESGFVIDKFPISRPNLTFSTLTVSNMSPEDSSIYLCSARTGGSEKLFFGSGTQLSVL.

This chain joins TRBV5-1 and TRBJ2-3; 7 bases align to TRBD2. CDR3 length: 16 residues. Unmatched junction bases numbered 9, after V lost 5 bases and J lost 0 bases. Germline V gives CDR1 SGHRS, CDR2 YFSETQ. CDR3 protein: CASRASGTSSTDTQYF. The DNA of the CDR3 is TGCGCCAGCAGAGCTAGCGGAACTTCTAGCACAGATACGCAGTATTTT.

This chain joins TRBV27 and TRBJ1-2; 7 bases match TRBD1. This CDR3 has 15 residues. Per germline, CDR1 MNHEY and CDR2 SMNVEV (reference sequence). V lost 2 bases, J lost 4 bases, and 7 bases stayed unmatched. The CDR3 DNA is TGTGCCAGCAGTTTACACGCGACAGGGATCTATGGCTACACCTTC. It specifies CASSLHATGIYGYTF.

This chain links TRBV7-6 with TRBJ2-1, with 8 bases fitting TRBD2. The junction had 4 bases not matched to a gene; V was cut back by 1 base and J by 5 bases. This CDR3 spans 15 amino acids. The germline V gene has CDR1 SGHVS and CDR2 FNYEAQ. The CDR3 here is CASSLVGGANNEQFF. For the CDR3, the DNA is TGTGCCAGCAGCTTAGTCGGGGGGGCCAACAATGAGCAGTTCTTC.

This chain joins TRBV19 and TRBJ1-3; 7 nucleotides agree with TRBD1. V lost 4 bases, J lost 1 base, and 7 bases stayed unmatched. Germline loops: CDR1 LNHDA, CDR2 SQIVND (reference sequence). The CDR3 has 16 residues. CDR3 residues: CASSRGTVRSGNTIYF. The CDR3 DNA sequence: TGTGCCAGTAGTAGGGGGACAGTTCGATCTGGAAACACCATATATTTT.

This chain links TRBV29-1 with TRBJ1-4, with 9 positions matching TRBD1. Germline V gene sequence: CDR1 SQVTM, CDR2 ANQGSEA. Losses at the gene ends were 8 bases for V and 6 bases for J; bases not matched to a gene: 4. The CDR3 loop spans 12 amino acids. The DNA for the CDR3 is TGCAGCTTCCGGGACAGGGATGAAAAACTGTTTTTT. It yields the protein CSFRDRDEKLFF. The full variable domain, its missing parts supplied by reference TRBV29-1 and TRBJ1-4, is SAVISQKPSRDICQRGTSLTIQCQVDSQVTMMFWYRQQPGQSLTLIATANQGSEATYESGFVIDKFPISRPNLTFSTLTVSNMSPEDSSIYLCSFRDRDEKLFFGSGTQLSVL.

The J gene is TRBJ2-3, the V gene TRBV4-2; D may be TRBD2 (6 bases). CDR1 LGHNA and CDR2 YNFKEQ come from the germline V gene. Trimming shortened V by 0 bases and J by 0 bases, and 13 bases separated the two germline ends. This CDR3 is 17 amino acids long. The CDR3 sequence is CASSQDGGGFSTDTQYF. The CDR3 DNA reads TGTGCCAGCAGCCAAGACGGCGGAGGGTTCAGCACAGATACGCAGTATTTT.

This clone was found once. This chain's CDR3 is CASSSHPVGTSGNTIYF. CDR3 nucleotides: TGTGCCAGCAGCTCGCATCCAGTCGGGACAAGCGGAAACACCATATATTTT. The J gene is TRBJ1-3, the V gene TRBV7-2, with D tentatively TRBD1 (6 bases). Trimming took 4 bases from V and 4 from J, leaving 20 bases between them. Germline values: CDR1 SGHTA, CDR2 FQGNSA. This CDR3 has 17 residues. Variable domain in full (rest from reference TRBV7-2 and TRBJ1-3): GAGVSQSPSNKVTEKGKDVELRCDPISGHTALYWYRQSLGQGLEFLIYFQGNSAPDKSGLPSDRFSAERTGGSVSTLTIQRTQQEDSAVYLCASSSHPVGTSGNTIYFGEGSWLTVV.

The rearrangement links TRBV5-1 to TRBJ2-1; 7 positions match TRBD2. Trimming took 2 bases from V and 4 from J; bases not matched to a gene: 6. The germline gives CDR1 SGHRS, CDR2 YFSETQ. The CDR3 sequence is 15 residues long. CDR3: CASSFGTTQYNEQFF. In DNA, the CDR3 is TGCGCCAGCAGCTTCGGGACTACTCAATACAATGAGCAGTTCTTC.

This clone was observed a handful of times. For the CDR3, the DNA is TGTGCTAGTGGCCCCCGATCCGGGACAGGGGATATTGTAGGTGAAGCTTTCTTT. Amino acids: CASGPRSGTGDIVGEAFF. The V gene is TRBV12-5, the J gene TRBJ1-1, with 10 bases matching TRBD1. The CDR3 is made up of 18 amino acids. Germline CDR1 LGHNT, CDR2 FRNRAP. With V trimmed by 6 bases and J by 7 bases, 20 bases remained unmatched.

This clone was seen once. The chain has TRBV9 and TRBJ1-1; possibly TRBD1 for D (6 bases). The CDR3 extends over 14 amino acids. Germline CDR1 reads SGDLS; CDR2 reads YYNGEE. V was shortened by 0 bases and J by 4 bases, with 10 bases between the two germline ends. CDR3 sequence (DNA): TGTGCCAGCAGCGTAGGGGGGGGGCTCACTGAAGCTTTCTTT. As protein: CASSVGGGLTEAFF.

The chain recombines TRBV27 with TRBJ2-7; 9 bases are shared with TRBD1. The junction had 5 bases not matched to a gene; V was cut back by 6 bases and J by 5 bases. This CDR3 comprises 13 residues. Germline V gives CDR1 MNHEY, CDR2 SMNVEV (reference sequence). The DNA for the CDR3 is TGTGCCAGCAGCCGGGACAGGGTCAACGAGCAGTACTTC. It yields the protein CASSRDRVNEQYF.

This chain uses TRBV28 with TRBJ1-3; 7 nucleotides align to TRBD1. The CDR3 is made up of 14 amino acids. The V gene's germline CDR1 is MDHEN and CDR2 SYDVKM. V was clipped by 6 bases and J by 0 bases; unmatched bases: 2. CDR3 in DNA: TGTGCCAGCAGGACAGGGTTCTCTGGAAACACCATATATTTT. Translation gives CASRTGFSGNTIYF.

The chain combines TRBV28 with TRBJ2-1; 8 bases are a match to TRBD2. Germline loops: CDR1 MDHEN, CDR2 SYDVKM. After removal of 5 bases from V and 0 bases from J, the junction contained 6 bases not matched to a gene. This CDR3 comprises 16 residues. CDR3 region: CASSGLALFSYNEQFF. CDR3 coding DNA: TGTGCCAGCAGTGGACTAGCCCTCTTCTCCTACAATGAGCAGTTCTTC.

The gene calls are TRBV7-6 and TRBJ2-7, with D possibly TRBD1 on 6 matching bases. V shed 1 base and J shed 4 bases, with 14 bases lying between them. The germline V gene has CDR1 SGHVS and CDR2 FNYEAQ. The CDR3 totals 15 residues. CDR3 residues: CASSLGAGDPYEQYF. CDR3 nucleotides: TGTGCCAGCAGCTTAGGGGCAGGGGATCCATACGAGCAGTACTTC.

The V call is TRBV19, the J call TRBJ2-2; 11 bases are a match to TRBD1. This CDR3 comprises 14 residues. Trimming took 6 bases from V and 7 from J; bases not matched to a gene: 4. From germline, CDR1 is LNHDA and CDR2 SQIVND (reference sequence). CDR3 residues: CASRDRGLVGELFF. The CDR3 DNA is TGTGCCAGTAGGGACAGGGGGCTTGTCGGGGAGCTGTTTTTT.

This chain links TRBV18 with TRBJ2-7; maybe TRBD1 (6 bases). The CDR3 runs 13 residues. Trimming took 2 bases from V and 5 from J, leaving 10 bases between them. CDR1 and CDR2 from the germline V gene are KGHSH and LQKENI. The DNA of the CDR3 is TGTGCCAGCTCACCAGGGGGCATAAACGAGCAGTACTTC. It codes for CASSPGGINEQYF.

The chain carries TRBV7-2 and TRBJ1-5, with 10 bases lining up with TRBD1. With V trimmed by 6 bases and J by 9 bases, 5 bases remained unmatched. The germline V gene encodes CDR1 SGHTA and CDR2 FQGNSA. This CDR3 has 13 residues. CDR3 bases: TGTGCCAGCAGTGGGGACAGGGGAGCGCCCCAGCATTTT. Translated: CASSGDRGAPQHF.

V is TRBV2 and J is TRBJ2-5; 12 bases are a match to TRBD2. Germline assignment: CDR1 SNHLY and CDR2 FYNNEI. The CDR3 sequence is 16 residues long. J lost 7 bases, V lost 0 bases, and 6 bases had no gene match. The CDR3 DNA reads TGTGCCAGCAGTGAAGCCCGGACTAGCGGGGCTGGGACCCAGTACTTC. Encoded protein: CASSEARTSGAGTQYF.

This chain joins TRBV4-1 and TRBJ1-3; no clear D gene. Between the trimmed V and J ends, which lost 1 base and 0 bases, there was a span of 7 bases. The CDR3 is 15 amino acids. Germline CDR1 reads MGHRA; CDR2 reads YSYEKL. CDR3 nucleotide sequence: TGCGCCAGCAGCCAAGTGGGAGTCTCTGGAAACACCATATATTTT. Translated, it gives CASSQVGVSGNTIYF.